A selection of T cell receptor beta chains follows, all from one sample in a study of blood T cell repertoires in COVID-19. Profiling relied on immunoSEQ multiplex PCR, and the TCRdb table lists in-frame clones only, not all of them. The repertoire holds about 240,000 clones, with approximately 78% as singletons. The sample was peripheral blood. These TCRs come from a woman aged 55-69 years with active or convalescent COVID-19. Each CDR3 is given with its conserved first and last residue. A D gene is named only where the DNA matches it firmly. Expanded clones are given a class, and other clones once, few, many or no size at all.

DNA: TGTGCCAGCAGCTTAGCTAGCGGGGGGGGTCAGGATACGCAGTATTTT
CDR3: CASSLASGGGQDTQYF
V: TRBV7-2
J: TRBJ2-3
D: TRBD2
length: 16
size: .

DNA: TGTGCCAGCAGCTATCTCGGTCGAGAAAGAAACACCATATATTTT
CDR3: CASSYLGRERNTIYF
V: TRBV3-1/TRBV3-2
J: TRBJ1-3
D: .
length: 15
size: many

DNA: TGTGCCAGCAGCCAAGATGTACAGAGTCGCTATGGCTACACCTTC
CDR3: CASSQDVQSRYGYTF
V: TRBV4-2
J: TRBJ1-2
D: .
length: 15
size: .

DNA: TGTGCCAGCAGCGTAGGGCGGGGTCTCAACTATGGCTACACCTTC
CDR3: CASSVGRGLNYGYTF
V: TRBV9
J: TRBJ1-2
D: .
length: 15
size: few

DNA: TGTGCCAGCAGGAGAGGGATGCAAGAGACCCAGTACTTC
CDR3: CASRRGMQETQYF
V: TRBV12-3/TRBV12-4
J: TRBJ2-5
D: .
length: 13
size: .

DNA: TGTGCCAGCAGTTACTCGAGGCCCACGGGGGAGACCCAGTACTTC
CDR3: CASSYSRPTGETQYF
V: TRBV6-6
J: TRBJ2-5
D: .
length: 15
size: .

DNA: TGTGCCAGCAGTGTCGGCAGGGATGTGCACGAGCAGTACTTC
CDR3: CASSVGRDVHEQYF
V: TRBV2
J: TRBJ2-7
D: .
length: 14
size: .

DNA: TGTGCCAGCATCCGAGGGACCGGGGGGCCCTACAATGAGCAGTTCTTC
CDR3: CASIRGTGGPYNEQFF
V: TRBV7-6
J: TRBJ2-1
D: .
length: 16
size: .

DNA: TGTGCCAGCAGTTACACCCGCGGCAATCAGCCCCAGCATTTT
CDR3: CASSYTRGNQPQHF
V: TRBV6-5
J: TRBJ1-5
D: .
length: 14
size: .

DNA: TGTGCCCTCCGAGGGAGAGGGGGAAACACCATATATTTT
CDR3: CALRGRGGNTIYF
V: TRBV30
J: TRBJ1-3
D: .
length: 13
size: .

DNA: TGCGCCAGCAGCCAAGATGTTGGGGGACTAGTCTCCGAGCAGTACTTC
CDR3: CASSQDVGGLVSEQYF
V: TRBV4-3
J: TRBJ2-7
D: TRBD2
length: 16
size: .

DNA: TGTGCCAGCAGTTACCCCGGACAGATCGGAAATTCACCCCTCCACTTT
CDR3: CASSYPGQIGNSPLHF
V: TRBV6-2/TRBV6-3
J: TRBJ1-6
D: .
length: 16
size: .

DNA: TGTGCCAGCAGTTACTCCGGGACTCGCTACGAGCAGTACTTC
CDR3: CASSYSGTRYEQYF
V: TRBV6-6
J: TRBJ2-7
D: .
length: 14
size: .

DNA: TGTGCCAGCTCACTGTACGCCGGGACAGCAGAGCTGTTTTTT
CDR3: CASSLYAGTAELFF
V: TRBV18
J: TRBJ2-2
D: TRBD1
length: 14
size: once

DNA: TGTGCCAGCAGCCCCGGGGCAGGGGGTGGTCAGCCCCAGCATTTT
CDR3: CASSPGAGGGQPQHF
V: TRBV7-9
J: TRBJ1-5
D: TRBD1
length: 15
size: .

DNA: TGTGCCAGTAGTCTCAGCGGGGGAAGGGGAGAGACCCAGTACTTC
CDR3: CASSLSGGRGETQYF
V: TRBV19
J: TRBJ2-5
D: TRBD2
length: 15
size: .

DNA: TGTGCCAGCAGCCAAGTTGGCAGTTCACCCCTCCACTTT
CDR3: CASSQVGSSPLHF
V: TRBV3-1/TRBV3-2
J: TRBJ1-6
D: .
length: 13
size: .

DNA: TGTGCCAGCAGCGTGAACCCAGGGCATGGCTACACCTTC
CDR3: CASSVNPGHGYTF
V: TRBV7-2
J: TRBJ1-2
D: .
length: 13
size: .

DNA: TGTGCCAGCAGCCTCCCGACGAGGGGCTACACCTTC
CDR3: CASSLPTRGYTF
V: TRBV27
J: TRBJ1-2
D: .
length: 12
size: .

DNA: TGTGCCAGCAGCTTAGGTGGACTAGCGGGGGGGCCCCGGGAGACCCAGTACTTC
CDR3: CASSLGGLAGGPRETQYF
V: TRBV5-5
J: TRBJ2-5
D: TRBD2
length: 18
size: .

DNA: TGTGCCAGCAGCCAAGGAAACAGCCCCTCCTCGGCGTACGAGCAGTACTTC
CDR3: CASSQGNSPSSAYEQYF
V: TRBV3-1/TRBV3-2
J: TRBJ2-7
D: .
length: 17
size: .

DNA: TGTGCCAGCAGCGTAGGGGAGAGGGGGGAAGCTTTCTTT
CDR3: CASSVGERGEAFF
V: TRBV9
J: TRBJ1-1
D: .
length: 13
size: .

DNA: TGTGCCAGCAGTTTCGGGCGTACAGGGGGCATCGAGTTCTTC
CDR3: CASSFGRTGGIEFF
V: TRBV27
J: TRBJ2-1
D: TRBD1
length: 14
size: .

DNA: TGTGCCAGCTCACGGGCCGAAGATGGGGAGCTGTTTTTT
CDR3: CASSRAEDGELFF
V: TRBV18
J: TRBJ2-2
D: .
length: 13
size: .

DNA: TGTGCCAGCAGCCTCGGACTAGGGTCTTACAATGAGCAGTTCTTC
CDR3: CASSLGLGSYNEQFF
V: TRBV9
J: TRBJ2-1
D: TRBD2
length: 15
size: .

DNA: TGTGCCAGTAGTATGTGGACAGCGAACACTGAAGCTTTCTTT
CDR3: CASSMWTANTEAFF
V: TRBV19
J: TRBJ1-1
D: .
length: 14
size: .

DNA: TGTGCCAGCAGCTTAACAGGACACCCCCATGGTCAGTTCTTC
CDR3: CASSLTGHPHGQFF
V: TRBV5-6
J: TRBJ2-1
D: .
length: 14
size: .

DNA: TGTGCCAGCAGCAAAGTGCTCTTATGGGGGGGCTCCTACAATGAGCAGTTCTTC
CDR3: CASSKVLLWGGSYNEQFF
V: TRBV21-1
J: TRBJ2-1
D: .
length: 18
size: once

DNA: TGTGCCAGCAGTGACGGGGGGGGCAATCAGCCCCAGCATTTT
CDR3: CASSDGGGNQPQHF
V: TRBV2
J: TRBJ1-5
D: .
length: 14
size: .

DNA: TGTGCCAGCGGAGGGTCAGGCCAAGAGACCCAGTACTTC
CDR3: CASGGSGQETQYF
V: TRBV6-6
J: TRBJ2-5
D: .
length: 13
size: few

DNA: TGTGCCAGCTCACAACTAGCGAATACGAACACCGGGGAGCTGTTTTTT
CDR3: CASSQLANTNTGELFF
V: TRBV18
J: TRBJ2-2
D: TRBD2
length: 16
size: .

DNA: TGCGCCAGCAGCCAAGCTTCGGTTTCTGGAAACACCATATATTTT
CDR3: CASSQASVSGNTIYF
V: TRBV4-1
J: TRBJ1-3
D: .
length: 15
size: few

DNA: TGTGCCAGCTCACCACCCCAGACACGCCGACCTGGCTACACCTTC
CDR3: CASSPPQTRRPGYTF
V: TRBV18
J: TRBJ1-2
D: .
length: 15
size: .

DNA: TGTGCCAGTAGTATAGATGCCGCGGGGGCCCGCACAGATACGCAGTATTTT
CDR3: CASSIDAAGARTDTQYF
V: TRBV19
J: TRBJ2-3
D: .
length: 17
size: .

DNA: TGTGCCAGCAGCCAAGTTTCTGGCCAGCCCCAGCATTTT
CDR3: CASSQVSGQPQHF
V: TRBV3-1/TRBV3-2
J: TRBJ1-5
D: .
length: 13
size: .

DNA: TGTGCCAGCAGTGAACTCCAGATCAATGAGCAGTTCTTC
CDR3: CASSELQINEQFF
V: TRBV2
J: TRBJ2-1
D: .
length: 13
size: .

DNA: TGCGCCAGCAACCCAGGGCCCCTCGGAAACACCATATATTTT
CDR3: CASNPGPLGNTIYF
V: TRBV5-1
J: TRBJ1-3
D: .
length: 14
size: .

DNA: TGTGCCAGCAGGTCCCACACAGGGCTCAACACTGAAGCTTTCTTT
CDR3: CASRSHTGLNTEAFF
V: TRBV7-2
J: TRBJ1-1
D: .
length: 15
size: few

DNA: TGTGCCAGTAGACGAAGTTCAGGGGGCCACACTGAAGCTTTCTTT
CDR3: CASRRSSGGHTEAFF
V: TRBV19
J: TRBJ1-1
D: TRBD1
length: 15
size: .

DNA: TGTGCCAGCAGTCGAACACCTAACTATGGCTACACCTTC
CDR3: CASSRTPNYGYTF
V: TRBV6-5
J: TRBJ1-2
D: .
length: 13
size: .

DNA: TGTGCCAGCAGCTTTGAGGAGGGCAACACTGAAGCTTTCTTT
CDR3: CASSFEEGNTEAFF
V: TRBV11-2
J: TRBJ1-1
D: .
length: 14
size: .

DNA: TGTGCCAGCAGCCACGGGACAGGGTCCCACGAGCAGTACTTC
CDR3: CASSHGTGSHEQYF
V: TRBV21-1
J: TRBJ2-7
D: .
length: 14
size: few

DNA: TGTGCCACCAGTGGAGGGACAGGGCTATACAATGAGCAGTTCTTC
CDR3: CATSGGTGLYNEQFF
V: TRBV24-1
J: TRBJ2-1
D: TRBD1
length: 15
size: .

DNA: TGTGCCAGCAGCCAAGATTTTCGGGGACTAGCGGATACGGAGCAGTACTTC
CDR3: CASSQDFRGLADTEQYF
V: TRBV4-2
J: TRBJ2-7
D: TRBD2
length: 17
size: .

DNA: TGTGCCACAGAGTCCCTCGTCGGGGGAGGCACTGAAGCTTTCTTT
CDR3: CATESLVGGGTEAFF
V: TRBV6-5
J: TRBJ1-1
D: .
length: 15
size: .

DNA: TGTGCCAGCTCAGAGGGGGAAGGGGAGCAGTACTTC
CDR3: CASSEGEGEQYF
V: TRBV18
J: TRBJ2-7
D: .
length: 12
size: .

DNA: TGTGCCAGCAGCCCGACTAGCGGGGGGGCCGGAAATGAGCAGTTCTTC
CDR3: CASSPTSGGAGNEQFF
V: TRBV7-2
J: TRBJ2-1
D: TRBD2
length: 16
size: .

DNA: TGTGCCAGCAGCCTCTTCGGACAGGGAGGGAACTATGGCTACACCTTC
CDR3: CASSLFGQGGNYGYTF
V: TRBV5-6
J: TRBJ1-2
D: TRBD1
length: 16
size: .

DNA: TGTGCCAGCAGCTCCCTAGCGGGGGGGCCGGAGACCCAGTACTTC
CDR3: CASSSLAGGPETQYF
V: TRBV7-2
J: TRBJ2-5
D: TRBD2
length: 15
size: .

DNA: TGCAGCGCCGCCGGGACAGAGTCTGGAAACACCATATATTTT
CDR3: CSAAGTESGNTIYF
V: TRBV29-1
J: TRBJ1-3
D: TRBD1
length: 14
size: .

DNA: TGCGCCAGCAGCTTGGATGGACTAGATACAGATACGCAGTATTTT
CDR3: CASSLDGLDTDTQYF
V: TRBV5-1
J: TRBJ2-3
D: TRBD2
length: 15
size: .

DNA: TGTGCCAGTAGTGACTCCGGGACAGGCTATGGCTACACCTTC
CDR3: CASSDSGTGYGYTF
V: TRBV19
J: TRBJ1-2
D: TRBD1
length: 14
size: .

DNA: TGTGCCAGCAGCGAGCGGGGGGGCCCCTACAATGAGCAGTTCTTC
CDR3: CASSERGGPYNEQFF
V: TRBV6-4
J: TRBJ2-1
D: TRBD2
length: 15
size: .

DNA: TGTGCCAGCAGCTTCGCAGGCGGGTTCGGCGAAGCTTTCTTT
CDR3: CASSFAGGFGEAFF
V: TRBV7-9
J: TRBJ1-1
D: .
length: 14
size: .

DNA: TGTGCCAGCAGCTTAGTAGCGGGGGGGCGCGGTATCTCTGAGCAGTTCTTC
CDR3: CASSLVAGGRGISEQFF
V: TRBV7-3
J: TRBJ2-1
D: TRBD2
length: 17
size: .

DNA: TGTGCCAGTACCGCCGGGACAGGGGTGGGGGATACGCAGTATTTT
CDR3: CASTAGTGVGDTQYF
V: TRBV19
J: TRBJ2-3
D: TRBD1
length: 15
size: .

DNA: TGTGCCAGCAGACACGGGACAGAGAGTCCCACCGGGGAGCTGTTTTTT
CDR3: CASRHGTESPTGELFF
V: TRBV7-9
J: TRBJ2-2
D: TRBD1
length: 16
size: few